This T cell receptor beta chain was retrieved from a study of Graves' ophthalmopathy and Graves' hyperthyroidism. Background on the study: There was a collection of peripheral blood at initial diagnosis, before any treatment.

This clonotype has a handful of counts. Germline V gene sequence: CDR1 ENHRY, CDR2 SYGVKD. V was cut by 10 bases and J by 9 bases, with 16 bases left in between. CDR3 length: 13 amino acids. Amplified TCR beta CDR3 regions were obtained using RNA transcripts as template. Second-round multiplex PCR came after first-round RT-PCR with HTBI primers. TCRdb re-called the multiplex PCR reads with MiXCR, one entry per CDR3 protein. The sample lists around 670,000 distinct CDR3 sequences, roughly 41% seen once, with approximately 43% in the top ten. V and J are TRBV10-3 and TRBJ1-6; possible D gene TRBD1, 5 bases. The TCR was taken from an adult man with Graves' ophthalmopathy. Sequenced: peripheral blood. The chain's CDR3 is CASREVVASPLHF. The CDR3, as DNA: TGTGCCAGCAGGGAGGTTGTGGCTTCACCCCTCCACTTT.